This TCR beta chain was sequenced in a study of early T cells in non-severe SARS-CoV-2 infection. About the research overall: Bulk RNA from unsorted whole blood was sequenced; chains were unpaired.

Germline V gives CDR1 LGHDT, CDR2 YNNKEL (reference sequence). Trimming shortened V by 5 bases and J by 7 bases, and 9 bases separated the two germline ends. This CDR3 has 11 residues. The protocol attached unique molecular identifiers to individual cDNA molecules. TCRdb processed the 5' RACE reads anew with MiXCR; each CDR3 protein has one entry. The sample has more than 95,000 distinct CDR3 sequences, about 15% seen once; the top ten hold 21%. Points from the study as a whole: VDJdb matches were skewed toward anti-spike CD8 T cell responses.

This clonotype has at least ten counts. Its target is not known. The source of this sequence is an adult who was a healthcare worker with PCR-confirmed SARS-CoV-2 infection or an uninfected control (not recorded which). The sample consisted of whole blood. V and J are TRBV3-1 and TRBJ2-7; D is undetermined. CDR3 sequence reads: CASSAGGEQYF. CDR3 nucleotide sequence: TGTGCCAGCAGCGCCGGCGGTGAGCAGTACTTC.